Reported below is one T cell receptor beta chain. CDR3 length: 11 amino acids. V was pared by 1 base and J by 11 bases, with 9 bases between. Germline values: CDR1 SGHNT, CDR2 YENEEA. This entry is derived from a study of T cell responses to AZD1222 COVID-19 vaccine. Clones were read by immunoSEQ multiplex PCR, and TCRdb kept only the in-frame ones, dropping some. Of 150,000 or so clones listed, 90% are singletons. The V call is TRBV11-3, the J call TRBJ2-7; D uncertain. The sample here was peripheral blood, taken on day 0 of AZD1222 vaccination. This TCR came from an adult in good health. CDR3 region: CASSLGSEKYF. Written as DNA, the CDR3 is TGTGCCAGCAGCTTAGGGTCTGAGAAGTACTTC.